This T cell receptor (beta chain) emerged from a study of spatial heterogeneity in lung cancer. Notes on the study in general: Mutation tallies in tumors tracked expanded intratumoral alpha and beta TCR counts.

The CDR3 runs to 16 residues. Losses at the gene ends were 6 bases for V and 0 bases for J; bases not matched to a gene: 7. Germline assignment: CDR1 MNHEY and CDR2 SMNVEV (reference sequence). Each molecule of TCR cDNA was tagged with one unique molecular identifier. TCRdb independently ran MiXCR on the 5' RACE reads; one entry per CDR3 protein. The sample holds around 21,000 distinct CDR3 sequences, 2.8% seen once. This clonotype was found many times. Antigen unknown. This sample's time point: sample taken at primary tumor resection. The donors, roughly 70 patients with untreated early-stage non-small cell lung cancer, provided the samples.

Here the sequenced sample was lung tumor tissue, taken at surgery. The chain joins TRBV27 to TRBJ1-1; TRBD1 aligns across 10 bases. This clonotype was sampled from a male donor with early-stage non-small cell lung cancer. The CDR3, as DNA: TGTGCCAGCAGCCACCGGGACAGGGGTATGAACACTGAAGCTTTCTTT. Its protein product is CASSHRDRGMNTEAFF.